This T cell receptor beta chain was retrieved from a study of T cell responses to AZD1222 COVID-19 vaccine. Study-wide results and limits: Close to half of spike-specific TCRs reportedly recognize unmutated variant regions. The study found vaccine-associated CD4 TCRs spanning spike, dominant at 160-218 and 743-854. Samples come after the peak T cell response, not at day 14. Mostly white British, mostly female donors; authors suggested clonal diversity may be underestimated.

CDR1 is MDHEN and CDR2 is SYDVKM in the germline V gene. The CDR3 has 15 residues. The J segment lost 4 bases and the V segment lost 4 bases, leaving 10 bases of the junction unmatched. Comments on this clone: Its specificity is not known.

Profiled with immunoSEQ multiplex PCR; TCRdb holds only in-frame clones, not every one. The sample contains 95,000 to 150,000 clones, 92% of which appear only once. This sequence joins TRBV28 and TRBJ2-7; 7 nucleotides match TRBD2. The sequence was collected from an adult who received the AZD1222 COVID-19 vaccine. Sequenced here: peripheral blood, sampled 28 days after the second AZD1222 dose. The CDR3 is CASSSRLPGGYEQYF. CDR3 in DNA: TGTGCCAGCAGTTCCCGACTTCCCGGGGGGTACGAGCAGTACTTC.